The 21 T cell receptor beta chains presented below share a single source sample, sequenced in a study of long-term antiretroviral therapy in people with HIV (dated by TCRdb to 2021 to 2024). The immunoSEQ hsTCRB v3.0 assay was used at survey level resolution for TRB variable region sequencing. TCRdb's version of the immuneACCESS table is confined to in-frame rearrangements and falls short of the full clone set. An unresolved V gene accounts for under half of the shortfall where checked; the remainder is of unknown origin. The sample table holds approximately 22,000 clones, of which around 83% were seen once. The ten biggest clones cover approximately 2.5% of the sample. The source material was unsorted PBMCs, sampled 3 years after starting antiretroviral therapy. These receptors were obtained from a man aged 50 to 60 with HIV.

This chain uses TRBV7-8 with TRBJ1-2; 10 bases match TRBD1. After removal of 5 bases from V and 4 bases from J, the junction contained 7 bases not matched to a gene. Germline V lookup: CDR1 SGHVS, CDR2 FQNEAQ. The CDR3 is 15 residues long. The CDR3 coding sequence is TGTGCCAGCAGCAGCCGGGACAGGGGCCTCTATGGCTACACCTTC. This sequence encodes CASSSRDRGLYGYTF. Using reference TRBV7-8 and TRBJ1-2 for the parts outside the CDR3, the full variable domain is GAGVSQSPRYKVAKRGQDVALRCDPISGHVSLFWYQQALGQGPEFLTYFQNEAQLDKSGLPSDRFFAERPEGSVSTLKIQRTQQEDSAVYLCASSSRDRGLYGYTFGSGTRLTVV.

In this sample, this clone turned up once. The chain joins TRBV19 to TRBJ1-5; D ambiguous. V was trimmed by 8 bases and J by 3 bases, leaving 8 bases between them. Germline CDR1 and CDR2: LNHDA and SQIVND (reference sequence). The CDR3 is 12 amino acids. In DNA form, the CDR3 reads TGTGCCAGTGGAGTTTCCAATCAGCCCCAGCATTTT. Translation gives CASGVSNQPQHF. The full variable domain, in which reference TRBV19 and TRBJ1-5 provide the parts outside the CDR3, is DGGITQSPKYLFRKEGQNVTLSCEQNLNHDAMYWYRQDPGQGLRLIYYSQIVNDFQKGDIAEGYSVSREKKESFPLTVTSAQKNPTAFYLCASGVSNQPQHFGDGTRLSIL.

V gene TRBV11-2 combines with J gene TRBJ2-7; 7 bases map to TRBD1. Germline V gene lookup returns CDR1 SGHAT and CDR2 FQNNGV. V shed 7 bases, J shed 4 bases, and the junction held 10 bases outside the gene matches. The length of the CDR3 is 14 residues. As DNA, the CDR3 is TGTGCCAGCACCACTACAGGGGAAAGGTACGAGCAGTACTTC. The encoded protein is CASTTTGERYEQYF.

The chain employs TRBV30 and TRBJ2-1, with D maybe TRBD1 (6 bases). V lost 3 bases and J lost 2, with 17 bases in between. Germline V gene lookup returns CDR1 GTSNPN and CDR2 SVGIG (reference sequence). This CDR3 is 16 amino acids long. The DNA of the CDR3 is TGTGCCTGGAGAGGCCGAGGACAGTTGGCCTACAATGAGCAGTTCTTC. Its translation: CAWRGRGQLAYNEQFF.

The rearrangement links TRBV4-3 to TRBJ1-2; D remains unclear. Germline CDR1 and CDR2: LGHNA and YSLEER. The V end lost 0 bases, the J end lost 2 bases, and 10 bases lay between the germline ends. This CDR3 spans 15 amino acids. CDR3 protein: CASSQDVHPNYGYTF. The CDR3 DNA is TGCGCCAGCAGCCAAGACGTCCACCCGAACTATGGCTACACCTTC.

The rearrangement uses TRBV9 and TRBJ2-3; TRBD1 agrees at 10 bases. Per the germline V gene, CDR1 is SGDLS and CDR2 is YYNGEE. J was trimmed by 4 bases and V by 2 bases; bases with no gene match: 1. The CDR3 runs to 14 residues. The CDR3 DNA reads as TGTGCCAGCAGCGTGACAGGGGGCGCAGATACGCAGTATTTT. Encoded protein: CASSVTGGADTQYF.

About this clone: At one of its ends the junction is not consistent with the germline gene, which may arise from a read error. The V call is TRBV19, the J call TRBJ1-1; D unresolved. Germline V gene data show CDR1 as LNHDA and CDR2 as SQIVND (reference sequence). The CDR3 is made up of 13 amino acids. In DNA form, the CDR3 reads TGTGCCAGTAGTATAGGGTACGGCACTCAAGCTTTCTTT. Protein sequence: CASSIGYGTQAFF.

In this sample, this clone turned up a few times. V gene TRBV10-3 combines with J gene TRBJ2-5; tentative D call: TRBD2 (5 bases). Deletions cut 6 bases from V and 3 bases from J, with 11 bases between. Germline V gene data show CDR1 as ENHRY and CDR2 as SYGVKD. The CDR3 totals 13 residues. In DNA form, the CDR3 reads TGTGCCATCAGGAGGGATTGGGAAGAGACCCAGTACTTC. Amino acid sequence: CAIRRDWEETQYF.

This chain joins TRBV11-3 and TRBJ2-2, with 9 bases aligning to TRBD1. This CDR3 contains 19 residues. Germline assignment: CDR1 SGHNT and CDR2 YENEEA. V shed 5 bases and J 6 bases; nucleotides not matched to a gene: 19. The CDR3 DNA is TGTGCCAGCAGCCCACTTCCCGGGACAGGGAAAAGGCTAGCCGGGGAGCTGTTTTTT. Its protein product is CASSPLPGTGKRLAGELFF.

This chain connects TRBV9 to TRBJ2-5; 8 bases map to TRBD2. The CDR3 is made up of 16 amino acids. In germline, CDR1 is SGDLS, CDR2 YYNGEE. Unmatched junction bases numbered 8, after V lost 0 bases and J lost 4 bases. The CDR3, as DNA: TGTGCCAGCAGCGTAGAGCTTCGGGGGGGCGGAGAGACCCAGTACTTC. Protein sequence: CASSVELRGGGETQYF.

The count of this clone is one. V usage is TRBV11-2 and J usage is TRBJ2-7; D gene unclear. Germline CDR1 reads SGHAT; CDR2 reads FQNNGV. V gave up 5 bases and J gave up 4 bases, with 21 bases separating them. The CDR3 has 16 residues. CDR3 nucleotide sequence: TGTGCCAGCAGCCCCCACCCTGCCCCGGCCATTTACGAGCAGTACTTC. This translates into CASSPHPAPAIYEQYF.

This clone was recorded only once. This chain joins TRBV9 and TRBJ2-5, with no clear D. CDR3 length equals 13 residues. The germline V and J ends were trimmed by 0 bases and 4 bases, with 7 bases remaining between them. CDR1 and CDR2 (germline): SGDLS, YYNGEE. The CDR3 protein is CASSVASGETQYF. CDR3 nucleotides: TGTGCCAGCAGCGTAGCTTCGGGAGAGACCCAGTACTTC.

The chain's CDR3 is CASSLETGAPYEQYF. The CDR3 coding sequence is TGTGCCAGCAGCTTAGAGACAGGGGCCCCCTACGAGCAGTACTTC. The J gene is TRBJ2-7, the V gene TRBV7-2; the match to TRBD1 covers 8 bases. V shed 1 base, J shed 2 bases, and the junction held 4 bases outside the gene matches. CDR3 length: 15 residues. Germline values: CDR1 SGHTA, CDR2 FQGNSA. Full variable domain (outside the CDR3, taken from reference TRBV7-2 and TRBJ2-7): GAGVSQSPSNKVTEKGKDVELRCDPISGHTALYWYRQSLGQGLEFLIYFQGNSAPDKSGLPSDRFSAERTGGSVSTLTIQRTQQEDSAVYLCASSLETGAPYEQYFGPGTRLTVT.

The J gene is TRBJ2-7, the V gene TRBV28, with TRBD1 matching over 11 bases. This CDR3 is built from 15 residues. V lost 6 bases to trimming and J lost 3 bases; unmatched junction nucleotides: 7. Germline V gene sequence: CDR1 MDHEN, CDR2 SYDVKM. The chain's CDR3 is CASSPLGTGGYEQYF. The CDR3 DNA reads TGTGCCAGCAGCCCCCTCGGGACAGGGGGCTACGAGCAGTACTTC. Filled out from reference TRBV28 and TRBJ2-7, the complete variable domain reads DVKVTQSSRYLVKRTGEKVFLECVQDMDHENMFWYRQDPGLGLRLIYFSYDVKMKEKGDIPEGYSVSREKKERFSLILESASTNQTSMYLCASSPLGTGGYEQYFGPGTRLTVT.

The chain combines TRBV5-4 with TRBJ1-4; 10 bases match TRBD1. CDR3 size: 14 residues. J lost 8 bases, V lost 4 bases, and 5 bases had no gene match. Germline V gives CDR1 SGHNT, CDR2 YYREEE (reference sequence). DNA for the CDR3: TGTGCCAGCAGCGGGGACAGGGGAGGAGAAAAACTGTTTTTT. Protein sequence: CASSGDRGGEKLFF. Using reference TRBV5-4 and TRBJ1-4 for the parts outside the CDR3, the full variable domain is ETGVTQSPTHLIKTRGQQVTLRCSSQSGHNTVSWYQQALGQGPQFIFQYYREEENGRGNFPPRFSGLQFPNYSSELNVNALELDDSALYLCASSGDRGGEKLFFGSGTQLSVL.

V usage is TRBV5-4 and J usage is TRBJ2-7; 11 bases match TRBD2. Germline V CDR1 and CDR2: SGHNT, YYREEE (reference sequence). The CDR3 contains 16 residues. The V gene end was trimmed by 0 bases and the J gene end by 2 bases; junction bases not matched to a gene: 4. The CDR3 DNA reads as TGTGCCAGCAGCTTGGACCTAGCGGGAGGTCCCTACGAGCAGTACTTC. Protein product: CASSLDLAGGPYEQYF.

This clone appeared a few times. This chain links TRBV19 with TRBJ2-7; 13 bases fit TRBD2. With V trimmed by 1 base and J by 6 bases, 3 bases remained unmatched. The CDR3 runs to 15 residues. Germline V lookup: CDR1 LNHDA, CDR2 SQIVND (reference sequence). This CDR3 reads CASSIGTSGRGEQYF. The DNA for the CDR3 is TGTGCCAGTAGTATAGGGACTAGCGGGAGAGGCGAGCAGTACTTC. The full variable domain, rest sourced from reference TRBV19 and TRBJ2-7, is DGGITQSPKYLFRKEGQNVTLSCEQNLNHDAMYWYRQDPGQGLRLIYYSQIVNDFQKGDIAEGYSVSREKKESFPLTVTSAQKNPTAFYLCASSIGTSGRGEQYFGPGTRLTVT.

This chain connects TRBV12-5 to TRBJ2-2, with 15 positions matching TRBD2. There are 17 residues in the CDR3. The germline V gene has CDR1 LGHNT and CDR2 FRNRAP. The V and J ends lost 4 bases and 5 bases, in that order; junction bases with no gene match: 5. The chain's CDR3 is CASGWAGLAGGTGELFF. DNA of the CDR3: TGTGCTAGTGGTTGGGCCGGACTAGCGGGGGGGACCGGGGAGCTGTTTTTT.

Here the CDR3 reads CAISEDRRDYGYTF. CDR3 DNA: TGTGCCATCAGTGAAGACAGGCGGGACTATGGCTACACCTTC. The chain combines TRBV10-3 with TRBJ1-2; D may be TRBD1 (6 bases). Trimming shortened V by 3 bases and J by 3 bases, and 11 bases separated the two germline ends. Germline V gene data show CDR1 as ENHRY and CDR2 as SYGVKD. The CDR3 runs to 14 residues.

The chain joins TRBV30 to TRBJ2-7; D is ambiguous. The CDR3 covers 13 residues. Trimming left V 4 bases short and J 0 bases short, with 10 bases between. Germline CDR1 and CDR2: GTSNPN and SVGIG (reference sequence). This CDR3 is CAWKRTFSYEQYF. The DNA of the CDR3 is TGTGCCTGGAAACGGACCTTCTCCTACGAGCAGTACTTC.

V gene TRBV7-9 combines with J gene TRBJ2-1, with 7 positions matching TRBD2. CDR1 is SEHNR and CDR2 is FQNEAQ in the germline V gene (reference sequence). This CDR3 has 15 amino acids. The junction had 6 bases not matched to a gene; V was cut back by 5 bases and J by 2 bases. The CDR3 DNA reads TGTGCCAGCAGCCCGACTAGCTCAACCTACAATGAGCAGTTCTTC. As protein: CASSPTSSTYNEQFF.